Following are 25 T cell receptor beta chains from one sample sequenced in a study of cytomegalovirus exposure and HLA in healthy donors. The PCR contained 60 Vbeta and 13 Jbeta primers. The method was immunoSEQ multiplex PCR; TCRdb's version includes in-frame clones alone and lacks a portion of them. Of about 80,000 clones in the sample, 75% to 90% were seen once. The sequencing input was PBMCs. These receptors originate from a man in his fifties in good health and CMV-seropositive.

The chain recombines TRBV6-6 with TRBJ2-2; TRBD2 matches at 7 bases. V was clipped by 0 bases and J by 1 base; unmatched bases: 2. This CDR3 contains 16 residues. Per germline, CDR1 MNHNY and CDR2 SVGAGI (reference sequence). Here the CDR3 DNA reads TGTGCCAGCAGTTACTCGGCGGGAGTGAACACCGGGGAGCTGTTTTTT. Encoded protein: CASSYSAGVNTGELFF.

The chain joins TRBV2 to TRBJ2-3; perhaps TRBD2 as D (5 bases). V gave up 8 bases and J gave up 8 bases, with 17 bases separating them. The CDR3 totals 13 residues. Germline CDR1 and CDR2: SNHLY and FYNNEI. The chain's CDR3 is CASEADRRGTQYF. Written as DNA, the CDR3 is TGTGCCAGCGAGGCGGACCGCCGGGGTACGCAGTATTTT.

Of note for this clone: At the DNA level, this CDR3 is encoded by other sequences in the same sample as well. This chain links TRBV21-1 with TRBJ1-5. TRBV21-1 counts as a pseudogene. This CDR3 comprises 15 residues. As DNA, the CDR3 is TGTGCCAGCAGGGGAGGAAGTTATAGCAATCAGCCCCAGCATTTT. It yields the protein CASRGGSYSNQPQHF.

The chain's CDR3 is CASSQTIRTSNDFYEQYF. CDR3 coding DNA: TGTGCCAGCAGCCAGACGATCAGGACTAGCAATGATTTCTACGAGCAGTACTTC. The rearrangement joins TRBV7-2 to TRBJ2-7, with 8 nucleotides matching TRBD2. The CDR3 has 18 amino acids. The V segment lost 5 bases and the J segment 3 bases; nucleotides outside the gene matches: 18. CDR1 is SGHTA, CDR2 FQGNSA, per germline.

The rearrangement links TRBV6-6 to TRBJ2-3; 8 nucleotides match TRBD1. V was pared by 5 bases and J by 0 bases, with 1 base of the junction left unmatched. The germline V gene has CDR1 MNHNY and CDR2 SVGAGI (reference sequence). The CDR3 length is 14 residues. The CDR3 sequence is CASSRQGSTDTQYF. CDR3 DNA: TGTGCCAGCAGTCGACAGGGGAGCACAGATACGCAGTATTTT.

V usage is TRBV5-6 and J usage is TRBJ1-3; no firm D call. The ends were cut back, 5 bases at V and 3 bases at J, with 15 bases in the middle. Germline loops: CDR1 SGHDT, CDR2 YYEEEE. The CDR3 spans 15 residues. CDR3 nucleotides: TGTGCCAGCAGTTTGTTTACCGGGTTTGGAAACACCATATATTTT. It encodes CASSLFTGFGNTIYF.

The chain joins TRBV6-1 to TRBJ2-7; 8 nucleotides align to TRBD2. After removal of 0 bases from V and 2 bases from J, the junction contained 6 bases not matched to a gene. Germline-derived CDR1 and CDR2 are MNHNS and SASEGT. The CDR3 has 16 amino acids. The CDR3, as DNA: TGTGCCAGCAGTGAAGCTGGGCAGCGGGGGCCCTACGAGCAGTACTTC. Translation: CASSEAGQRGPYEQYF.

The chain combines TRBV19 with TRBJ2-1; 7 nucleotides match TRBD2. The CDR3 covers 17 residues. Germline CDR1 reads LNHDA; CDR2 reads SQIVND (reference sequence). Germline trimming cut 7 bases from V and 0 bases from J; bases unmatched to any gene: 12. The CDR3 DNA is TGTGCCAGTAAGAACCGGGACTACCGAACCTCCTACAATGAGCAGTTCTTC. This gives the protein CASKNRDYRTSYNEQFF.

The J gene is TRBJ2-1, the V gene TRBV30; D is unclear. The CDR3 sequence is 13 residues long. The germline V gene encodes CDR1 GTSNPN and CDR2 SVGIG (reference sequence). Trimming shortened V by 5 bases and J by 10 bases, and 18 bases separated the two germline ends. CDR3 protein: CAWSWSAIVEQFF. The CDR3 DNA sequence: TGTGCCTGGTCCTGGTCCGCCATAGTGGAGCAGTTCTTC.

J is TRBJ1-1 and V is TRBV7-9; D ambiguous. This CDR3 is 13 amino acids long. Germline values: CDR1 SEHNR, CDR2 FQNEAQ (reference sequence). V shed 2 bases and J shed 7 bases, with 11 bases lying between them. DNA for the CDR3: TGTGCCAGCAGCTTATTTACCGCGGTTGAAGCTTTCTTT. Translation: CASSLFTAVEAFF.

The rearrangement joins TRBV6-1 to TRBJ1-4, with a tentative D call TRBD1 (5 bases). This CDR3 region has 14 residues. Germline V gives CDR1 MNHNS, CDR2 SASEGT. V gave up 6 bases and J gave up 6 bases, with 14 bases separating them. The CDR3 loop is CASSREAGDEKLFF. CDR3 DNA: TGTGCCAGCAGCCGAGAGGCGGGGGATGAAAAACTGTTTTTT.

V gene TRBV9 combines with J gene TRBJ1-1; D is perhaps TRBD1 (6 bases). Germline CDR1 is SGDLS and CDR2 is YYNGEE. The CDR3 is 15 residues long. V shed 4 bases and J shed 0 bases, with 13 bases lying between them. The CDR3 DNA is TGTGCCAGCAGCCCCAGGGAGGGGGTGAACACTGAAGCTTTCTTT. It codes for CASSPREGVNTEAFF.

The CDR3 DNA follows: TGCGCCAGCAGTGAGTGGGCTAGCGGGAGTCTCGGTCCCGGGGAGCTGTTTTTT. Translation gives CASSEWASGSLGPGELFF. The V and J genes are TRBV10-1 and TRBJ2-2, with 10 bases identical to TRBD2. The CDR3 contains 18 residues. V dropped 1 base and J dropped 6; count of bases not matched to a gene: 11. Germline V gene data show CDR1 as WNHNN and CDR2 as SYGVQD (reference sequence).

This chain connects TRBV25-1 to TRBJ1-2, with a weak D call TRBD1 (6 bases). This CDR3 has 15 amino acids. Germline CDR1 reads MGHDK; CDR2 reads SYGVNS. V lost 2 bases and J 7 bases, leaving 17 bases between the germline ends. Here the CDR3 DNA reads TGTGCCAGCAGTGAAAAGACAGGCCGACTATCTGGCTACACCTTC. It codes for CASSEKTGRLSGYTF.

The chain has TRBV30 and TRBJ1-5, with D possibly being TRBD1 (6 bases). Germline V gene lookup returns CDR1 GTSNPN and CDR2 SVGIG (reference sequence). The CDR3 length is 13 residues. Trimming pared 3 bases from V and 5 bases from J, leaving 11 bases between. The CDR3 reads CAWRRRGDQPQHF. Written as DNA, the CDR3 is TGTGCCTGGAGACGCAGGGGTGATCAGCCCCAGCATTTT. The full variable domain, with the rest looked up from reference TRBV30 and TRBJ1-5, is SQTIHQWPATLVQPVGSPLSLECTVEGTSNPNLYWYRQAAGRGLQLLFYSVGIGQISSEVPQNLSASRPQDRQFILSSKKLLLSDSGFYLCAWRRRGDQPQHFGDGTRLSIL.

This clone was detected once. The chain links TRBV19 to TRBJ2-7; TRBD1 matches 7 bases. Germline values: CDR1 LNHDA, CDR2 SQIVND (reference sequence). The CDR3 has 15 residues. V lost 5 bases to trimming and J lost 4 bases; unmatched junction nucleotides: 11. This CDR3 reads CASSPQQGVVYEQYF. CDR3 DNA sequence: TGTGCCAGTAGTCCACAGCAGGGGGTCGTATACGAGCAGTACTTC. Full variable domain (missing parts from reference TRBV19 and TRBJ2-7): DGGITQSPKYLFRKEGQNVTLSCEQNLNHDAMYWYRQDPGQGLRLIYYSQIVNDFQKGDIAEGYSVSREKKESFPLTVTSAQKNPTAFYLCASSPQQGVVYEQYFGPGTRLTVT.

In the case of this clone: One junction end disagrees with the germline gene, perhaps due to a read error. The rearrangement links TRBV19 to TRBJ2-6; 12 bases are shared with TRBD1. This CDR3 contains 18 residues. Germline V gene data show CDR1 as LNHDA and CDR2 as SQIVND (reference sequence). The CDR3 region has the DNA TGTGCCAGTACCCCTTGGGACAGGGGGCTTCCTGGGGCCAACGGCCTGACTTTC. This codes for CASTPWDRGLPGANGLTF.

J is TRBJ1-3 and V is TRBV19; D is perhaps TRBD1 (6 bases). V was trimmed by 1 base and J by 4 bases, leaving 14 bases between them. Germline V gene lookup returns CDR1 LNHDA and CDR2 SQIVND (reference sequence). This CDR3 is 16 amino acids long. In nucleotides, the CDR3 is TGTGCCAGTAGTATAGTCTCACAGGGTACCGGAAACACCATATATTTT. It translates to CASSIVSQGTGNTIYF. The variable domain in full, with the rest retrieved from reference TRBV19 and TRBJ1-3, is DGGITQSPKYLFRKEGQNVTLSCEQNLNHDAMYWYRQDPGQGLRLIYYSQIVNDFQKGDIAEGYSVSREKKESFPLTVTSAQKNPTAFYLCASSIVSQGTGNTIYFGEGSWLTVV.

CDR3 bases: TGTGCCAGCAGCTTGTTATGGAGGAACACTGAAGCTTTCTTT. Translation gives CASSLLWRNTEAFF. This chain joins TRBV5-4 and TRBJ1-1; no firm D call. This CDR3 comprises 14 residues. The V gene's germline CDR1 is SGHNT and CDR2 YYREEE (reference sequence). With 1 base removed from V and 1 base from J, the gap between germline ends came to 8 bases.

V gene TRBV5-6 combines with J gene TRBJ1-1; D may be TRBD1 (6 bases). The CDR3 length is 15 residues. The V and J ends lost 5 bases and 1 base respectively, with 15 bases between them. CDR1 and CDR2 from the germline V gene are SGHDT and YYEEEE. The CDR3 nucleotides are TGTGCCAGCAGATTCTCTGACAGGCGGAACACTGAAGCTTTCTTT. It codes for CASRFSDRRNTEAFF.

The chain joins TRBV18 to TRBJ1-1; tentative D call: TRBD1 (6 bases). This CDR3 is 15 amino acids long. The germline V gene encodes CDR1 KGHSH and CDR2 LQKENI. Trimming cost V 1 base and J 2 bases, with 11 bases left between them. The CDR3 spells CASSPRGQLNTEAFF. The CDR3 region has the DNA TGTGCCAGCTCACCACGTGGACAGCTAAACACTGAAGCTTTCTTT.

The rearrangement joins TRBV10-1 to TRBJ2-4, with TRBD1 matching over 7 bases. The germline gives CDR1 WNHNN, CDR2 SYGVQD (reference sequence). This CDR3 is built from 17 residues. V shed 3 bases and J 0 bases; nucleotides not matched to a gene: 8. The CDR3: CASSDPGQSLAKNIQYF. CDR3 DNA sequence: TGCGCCAGCAGTGACCCGGGACAGAGCCTAGCCAAAAACATTCAGTACTTC.

This chain joins TRBV7-9 and TRBJ2-3; the D gene is possibly TRBD2 (5 bases). The CDR3 contains 13 residues. Looked up from germline, CDR1 is SEHNR and CDR2 is FQNEAQ (reference sequence). The V gene lost 4 bases and the J gene lost 2 bases, with 7 bases spanning the gap. CDR3: CASSSRDTDTQYF. CDR3 coding DNA: TGTGCCAGCAGCTCTCGGGACACAGATACGCAGTATTTT.

This chain joins TRBV2 and TRBJ2-1; TRBD2 matches 12 bases. The CDR3 spans 14 residues. The V segment lost 5 bases and the J segment 7 bases; nucleotides outside the gene matches: 3. Germline V gives CDR1 SNHLY, CDR2 FYNNEI. CDR3 DNA: TGTGCCAGCAGTCGACTAGCGGGAGCAAATGAGCAGTTCTTC. Translation gives CASSRLAGANEQFF.

The chain carries TRBV20-1 and TRBJ2-7, with D possibly matching TRBD2 (7 bases). Germline CDR1 DFQATT, CDR2 SNEGSKA (reference sequence). The CDR3 loop spans 11 amino acids. V lost 6 bases, J lost 4 bases, and 10 bases lay in between. The CDR3 spells CSAAGHYEQYF. CDR3 sequence (DNA): TGCAGTGCAGCGGGACATTACGAGCAGTACTTC.